Listed here is a single T cell receptor (beta chain). With 10 bases clipped from V and 3 bases from J, the junction kept 6 bases outside the gene matches. This CDR3 comprises 12 residues. Germline values: CDR1 MNHEY, CDR2 SMNVEV (reference sequence). The sample originates from a study of blood T cell repertoires in COVID-19. Produced via immunoSEQ multiplex PCR; TCRdb's table is partial and in-frame only. The sample lists 150,000 to 200,000 clones, 82% occurring once. The chain is built from TRBV27 and TRBJ2-7; 7 positions match TRBD2. This receptor was identified in a man aged 55-75 years who had recovered from COVID-19. The sequenced material came from PBMCs or T cells enriched from blood (not recorded which). The CDR3 loop is CAKNRGVYEQYF. The CDR3 DNA is TGTGCCAAGAATCGGGGGGTCTACGAGCAGTACTTC.